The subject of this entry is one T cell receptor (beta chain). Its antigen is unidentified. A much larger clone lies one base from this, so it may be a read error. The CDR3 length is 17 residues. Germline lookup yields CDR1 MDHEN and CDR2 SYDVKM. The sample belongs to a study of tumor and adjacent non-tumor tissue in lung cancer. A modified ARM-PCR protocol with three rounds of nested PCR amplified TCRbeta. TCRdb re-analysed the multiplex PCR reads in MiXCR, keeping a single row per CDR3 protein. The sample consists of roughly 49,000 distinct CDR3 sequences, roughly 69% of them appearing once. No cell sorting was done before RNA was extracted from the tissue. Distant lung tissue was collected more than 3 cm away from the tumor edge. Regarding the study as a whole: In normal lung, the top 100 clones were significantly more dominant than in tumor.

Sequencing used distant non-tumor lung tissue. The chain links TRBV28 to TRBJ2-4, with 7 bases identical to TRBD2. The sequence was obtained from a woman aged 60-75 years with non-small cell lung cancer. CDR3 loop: CANSLLADPGGKNIQYF. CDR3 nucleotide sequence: TGTGCCAACAGTTTATTGGCGGACCCCGGGGGGAAAAACATTCAGTACTTC.